This T cell receptor beta chain was documented in a study of identical twins. The CDR3 sequence is 13 residues long. Trimming stripped 2 bases from V and 5 bases from J, with 12 bases between. Germline V lookup: CDR1 DFQATT, CDR2 SNEGSKA (reference sequence). TCRdb fed the 5' RACE reads into MiXCR, producing one record per CDR3 protein. The profile shows 500,000 to 650,000 distinct CDR3 sequences, 7.1% of them singletons. This clonotype turned up a few times. The data also belong to a second study, concerning yellow fever vaccine responses in identical twins.

This receptor was obtained from a woman in her late teens or twenties in good health. Sequencing used PBMCs. The chain is built from TRBV20-1 and TRBJ1-1; D unresolved. This CDR3 is CSARRPGVTEAFF. DNA of the CDR3: TGCAGTGCTAGAAGGCCCGGGGTTACTGAAGCTTTCTTT.